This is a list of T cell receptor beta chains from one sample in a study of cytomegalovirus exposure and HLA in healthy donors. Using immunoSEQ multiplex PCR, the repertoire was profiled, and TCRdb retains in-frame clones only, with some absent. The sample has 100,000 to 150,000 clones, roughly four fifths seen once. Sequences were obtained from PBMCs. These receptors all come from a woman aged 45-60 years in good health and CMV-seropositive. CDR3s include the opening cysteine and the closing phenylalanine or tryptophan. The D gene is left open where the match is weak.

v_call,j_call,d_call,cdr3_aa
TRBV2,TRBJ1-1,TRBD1,CASSDWGRGQTEAFF
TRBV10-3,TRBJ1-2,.,CAISESRGVGGYGYTF
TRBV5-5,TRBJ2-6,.,CASPRQGSSGANVLTF
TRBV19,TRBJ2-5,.,CASKGEETQYF
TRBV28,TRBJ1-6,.,CASSRSLDSYNSPLHF
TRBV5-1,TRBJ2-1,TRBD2,CASSVWTSGINEQFF
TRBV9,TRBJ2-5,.,CASSLTVAETQYF
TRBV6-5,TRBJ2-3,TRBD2,CASSYLAGGPTDTQYF
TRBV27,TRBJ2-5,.,CASSLSRPETQYF
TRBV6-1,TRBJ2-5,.,CASSEDRVRETQYF
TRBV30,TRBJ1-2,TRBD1,CAWSTPPGQGASGYTF
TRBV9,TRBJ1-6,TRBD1,CASRYTGDSPLHF
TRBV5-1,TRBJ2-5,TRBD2,CASSLGSGGDETQYF
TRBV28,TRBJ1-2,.,CASRTGTHVRGYTF
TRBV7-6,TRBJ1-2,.,CASSSTWEADYGYTF
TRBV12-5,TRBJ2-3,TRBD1,CASGLVIIQGEYTQYF
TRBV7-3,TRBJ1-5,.,CASSQTLSNQPQHF
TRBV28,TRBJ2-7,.,CASSLPPLEQYF
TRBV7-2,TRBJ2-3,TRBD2,CASSSVGEGNTQYF
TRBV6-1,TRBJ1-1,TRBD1,CASSELYRTGGTGDTEAFF
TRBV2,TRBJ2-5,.,CASSDTDRGTRYF
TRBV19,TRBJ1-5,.,CASTLGHRSGAQHF
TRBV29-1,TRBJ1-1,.,CSVQTGRRGTEAFF
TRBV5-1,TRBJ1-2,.,CASSLQGNGYTF
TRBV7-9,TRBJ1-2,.,CASSLSANYGYTF
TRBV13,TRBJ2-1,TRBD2,CASSRTSGEYNEQFF
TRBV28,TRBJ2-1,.,CASMGGGEQFF
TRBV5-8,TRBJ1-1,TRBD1,CASIGQGWTEAFF
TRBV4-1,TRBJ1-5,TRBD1,CASSHMPGGGNQPQHF
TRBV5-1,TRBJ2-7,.,CASSPGVSYEQYF
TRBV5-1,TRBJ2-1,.,CASNLESGRNEQFF
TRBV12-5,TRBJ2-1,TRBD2,CASGLDSFLAGGFDEQFF
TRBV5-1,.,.,CASSLVGYEQYF
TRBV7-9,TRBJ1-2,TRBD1,CASSLLSTGVGYTF
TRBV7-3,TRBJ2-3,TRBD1,CASSSPGQPDTQYF
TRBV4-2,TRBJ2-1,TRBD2,CASSQDASGGASNEQFF
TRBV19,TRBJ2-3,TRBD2,CASSVGLAGGPFTDTQYF
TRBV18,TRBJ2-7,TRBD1,CASSPGTGMSEQYF
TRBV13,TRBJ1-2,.,CASSPPGILGYTF
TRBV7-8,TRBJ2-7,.,CASSLEAGIYEQYF
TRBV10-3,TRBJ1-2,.,CAISERQGYGYTF
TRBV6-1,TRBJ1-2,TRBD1,CASSAGTGGFLGYTF
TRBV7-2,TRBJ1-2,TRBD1,CASSLTSQGNYGYTF
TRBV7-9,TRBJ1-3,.,CASSPRQYSGNTIYF
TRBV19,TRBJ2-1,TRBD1,CASSAWTGGHEQFF
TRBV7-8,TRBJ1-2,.,CASSATGSYGYTF
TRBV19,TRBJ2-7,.,CATSDGLSYEQYF
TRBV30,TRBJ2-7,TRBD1,CAWSVRDRFSSEQYF
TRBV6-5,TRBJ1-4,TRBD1,CASSYLGQECEKLFF
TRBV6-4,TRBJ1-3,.,CASSVGGPGDTIYF
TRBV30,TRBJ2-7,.,CAWSWDFTYEQYF
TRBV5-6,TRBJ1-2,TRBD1,CASSWGRGRVNGYTF
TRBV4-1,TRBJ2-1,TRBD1,CASSQGDRGNEQFF
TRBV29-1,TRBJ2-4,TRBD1,CSALGTGTRIQYF
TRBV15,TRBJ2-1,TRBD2,CATSKSNIGGGRDEQFF
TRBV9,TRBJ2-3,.,CASSGSPSADRSTDTQYF
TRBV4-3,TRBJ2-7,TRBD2,CASSQALWRGVNEQYF